Listed below are T cell receptor beta chains from one sample, sequenced in a study of blood T cell repertoires in COVID-19. Sequencing was performed with immunoSEQ multiplex PCR; in TCRdb, only in-frame clones are kept and a portion is missing. The table includes roughly 250,000 clones, approximately 81% detected once. What was sequenced was peripheral blood. Receptor source: a woman aged 55 to 70 with active or convalescent COVID-19. The CDR3 runs from the conserved cysteine through the conserved F or W. A D gene is named only where the DNA matches it firmly. The listing skips clone size in some rows; elsewhere it reads once, few, many or a size class.

clone_size,d_call,j_call,v_call,cdr3_nt,cdr3_aa
.,.,TRBJ1-1,TRBV7-2,TGTGCCAGCAGCGCCCAGGGGCCCAGGGTGAACACTGAAGCTTTCTTT,CASSAQGPRVNTEAFF
.,TRBD2,TRBJ2-5,TRBV7-8,TGTGCCAGCAGCTTTACTAGCGGGGGGTCGGAGACCCAGTACTTC,CASSFTSGGSETQYF
few,TRBD1,TRBJ1-2,TRBV6-5,TGTGCCAGCAGGTCGGGACAGGGTGACTATGGCTACACCTTC,CASRSGQGDYGYTF
.,.,TRBJ2-1,TRBV6-5,TGTGCCAGCAGTTACTCTTGGGGGCTGAATGAGCAGTTCTTC,CASSYSWGLNEQFF
.,TRBD1,TRBJ1-6,TRBV5-4,TGTGCCAGCAGCTTGGATGGCCTACAGGGGGCTCGCCTCCACTTT,CASSLDGLQGARLHF
.,TRBD1,TRBJ1-4,TRBV4-3,TGCGCCAGCAGCCAAGATGGGACAGGGCATGAAAAACTGTTTTTT,CASSQDGTGHEKLFF
.,.,TRBJ1-1,TRBV5-1,TGCGCCAGCAGGCCGGGACAAGGGCCGGAAGCTTTCTTT,CASRPGQGPEAFF
few,TRBD2,TRBJ2-2,TRBV2,TGTGCCAGCAGGACTAGCGGGACCGGGGAGCTGTTTTTT,CASRTSGTGELFF
.,TRBD1,TRBJ1-4,TRBV12-5,TGTGCTAGTGGTTTGGGACAGGGCTTGAATGAAAAACTGTTTTTT,CASGLGQGLNEKLFF
.,TRBD1,TRBJ1-1,TRBV10-3,TGTGCCATCAGCCCGGGACAGGGTCTAAACACTGAAGCTTTCTTT,CAISPGQGLNTEAFF
few,TRBD1,TRBJ1-4,TRBV30,TGTGCCTGGAGATCTCAGGGGGCAGGTGAAAAACTGTTTTTT,CAWRSQGAGEKLFF
.,.,TRBJ1-1,TRBV2,TGTGCCAGCAGTGAAGGCGGACACACGAACACTGAAGCTTTCTTT,CASSEGGHTNTEAFF
.,.,TRBJ1-1,TRBV6-5,TGTGCCAGCAGTTACTCTCCAGGGGTGAACACTGAAGCTTTCTTT,CASSYSPGVNTEAFF
once,.,TRBJ2-6,TRBV3-1/TRBV3-2,TGTGCCAGCAGCCAAGAGGGTGCGGCTGGGGCCAACGTCCTGACTTTC,CASSQEGAAGANVLTF
few,.,TRBJ1-6,TRBV4-3,TGCGCCAGCAGCCAAGACCTCGTTCCCCAGGGGCCATCACTATCTAATTCACCCCTCCACTTT,CASSQDLVPQGPSLSNSPLHF
.,TRBD1,TRBJ2-2,TRBV7-3,TGTGCCAGCAGCCTAAGAGACGAGGACAGGGGGCGGAACACCGGGGAGCTGTTTTTT,CASSLRDEDRGRNTGELFF
.,.,TRBJ2-3,TRBV4-3,TGCGCCAGCAGCCAAGATCAGGGCTTCGGGTGGGATACGCAGTATTTT,CASSQDQGFGWDTQYF
.,.,TRBJ1-5,TRBV30,TGTGCCTGGAGTACGGGACTCAATCAGCCCCAGCATTTT,CAWSTGLNQPQHF
.,.,TRBJ1-2,TRBV30,TGTGCCTGGAGTAGGGTTAATGGGGCCGATGGCTACACCTTC,CAWSRVNGADGYTF
.,TRBD1,TRBJ1-5,TRBV28,TGTGCCAGCAGTCAGACAGGGTCCAATCAGCCCCAGCATTTT,CASSQTGSNQPQHF
.,TRBD2,TRBJ2-1,TRBV19,TGTGCCACAGGGACTAGCGGGGGGAACCCCTCCTACAATGAGCAGTTCTTC,CATGTSGGNPSYNEQFF
.,.,TRBJ1-4,TRBV27,TGTGCCAGCAGTTTTTTACAGGCAACTAATGAAAAACTGTTTTTT,CASSFLQATNEKLFF
.,.,TRBJ1-1,TRBV5-4,TGTGCCAGCAGCTGGGGACACTCTGAAGCTTTCTTT,CASSWGHSEAFF
.,.,TRBJ1-2,TRBV9,TGTGCCAGCAGCGTAGCTCGGGGGGCGTCACGATTTCCTAACTATGGCTACACCTTC,CASSVARGASRFPNYGYTF
.,.,TRBJ2-5,TRBV7-3,TGTGCCAGCAGCGCGTACAGCCTCAGAGGGGAGACCCAGTACTTC,CASSAYSLRGETQYF
.,TRBD1,TRBJ1-6,TRBV28,TGTGCCAGCAGAGTTTATAGGAAACAGGGGCCACCCCTCCACTTT,CASRVYRKQGPPLHF
once,.,TRBJ2-1,TRBV24-1,TGTGCCACCAGTGATGGCGGCTCCTACAATGAGCAGTTCTTC,CATSDGGSYNEQFF
.,.,TRBJ1-2,TRBV19,TGTGCCAGTAGTATGCGGCAGGGAATTGATGGCTACACCTTC,CASSMRQGIDGYTF
.,.,TRBJ2-3,TRBV28,TGTGCCAGCAGTCTCCCGGGGAGCCCACCCCACACAGATACGCAGTATTTT,CASSLPGSPPHTDTQYF
.,.,TRBJ2-6,TRBV5-1,TGCGCCAGCAGCTTGTCAGGGGCGCGGGGGGCCAACGTCCTGACTTTC,CASSLSGARGANVLTF
.,.,TRBJ1-4,TRBV13,TGTGCCAGCAGCTTATACGGGGAGGATGAAAAACTGTTTTTT,CASSLYGEDEKLFF
.,.,TRBJ1-5,TRBV29-1,TGCAGCGTTGGAGGAGGGAGCAATCAGCCCCAGCATTTT,CSVGGGSNQPQHF
.,.,TRBJ2-7,TRBV7-6,TGTGCCAGCAGCTTCCAGTTGGGTGGGTCTCGAGGGTCCCAGACCCTCTACGAGCAGTACTTC,CASSFQLGGSRGSQTLYEQYF
once,TRBD1,TRBJ1-4,TRBV5-1,TGCGCCAGCAGCCCGGGACAGCCAAATGAAAAACTGTTTTTT,CASSPGQPNEKLFF
.,.,TRBJ1-5,TRBV5-1,TGCGCCAGCAGCGGAGGCATTGAGAATAGCAATCAGCCCCAGCATTTT,CASSGGIENSNQPQHF
once,.,TRBJ1-1,TRBV6-6,TGTGCCAGCAGTCCTCCAGCGGGGTGGAACACTGAAGCTTTCTTT,CASSPPAGWNTEAFF
.,.,TRBJ2-2,TRBV7-9,TGTGCCAGCAGCCTACATAATAGGGGACACGGGGAGCTGTTTTTT,CASSLHNRGHGELFF